This T cell receptor (beta chain) derives from a study of T cell repertoires in cytomegalovirus infection. Looking at the study overall: HLA-C-restricted CMV epitopes, recently identified, and well-studied HLA-B-restricted ones were used by the study. Study-wide points: Public TCR beta family frequency separated CMV-and-HLA carriers, including in an independent cohort. In two of eight donors, the top clonotype was HLA-C-restricted CMV-specific.

CDR3 size: 16 residues. Deletions cut 6 bases from V and 6 bases from J, with 22 bases between. Germline V gene lookup returns CDR1 MNHEY and CDR2 SVGEGT. TCRdb ran MiXCR on the reads and lists one entry per CDR3 protein. The table shows about 570,000 distinct CDR3 sequences, with under 45% occurring only once. A note on this clonotype: Its matching antigen is unknown.

This TCR came from a human donor in good health (CMV status not recorded). Some clones in this sample may be carry-over from other donors' samples. The sequenced sample was cultured PBMCs, obtained from culture after CMV antigen stimulation. The J gene is TRBJ2-3, the V gene TRBV6-2 or TRBV6-3; a weak D match, TRBD2 (6 bases). DNA of the CDR3: TGTGCCAGCAGCTCTCAGAGGAGCGGGCCGAGGGATACGCAGTATTTT. This encodes CASSSQRSGPRDTQYF.